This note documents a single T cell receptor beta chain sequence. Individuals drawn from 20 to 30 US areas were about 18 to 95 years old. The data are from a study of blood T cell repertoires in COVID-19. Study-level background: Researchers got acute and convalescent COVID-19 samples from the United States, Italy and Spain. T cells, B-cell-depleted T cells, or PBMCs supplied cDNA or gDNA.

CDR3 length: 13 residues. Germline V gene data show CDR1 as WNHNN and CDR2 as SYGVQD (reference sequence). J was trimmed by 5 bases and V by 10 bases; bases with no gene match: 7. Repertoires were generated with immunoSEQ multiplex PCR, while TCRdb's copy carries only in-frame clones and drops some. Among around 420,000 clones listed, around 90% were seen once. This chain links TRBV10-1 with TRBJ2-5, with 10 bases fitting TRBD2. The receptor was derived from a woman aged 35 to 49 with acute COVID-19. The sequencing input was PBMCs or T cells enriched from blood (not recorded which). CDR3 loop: CAKSGGAGETQYF. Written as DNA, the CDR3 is TGCGCCAAGAGCGGGGGGGCCGGGGAGACCCAGTACTTC.